The entry below describes one T cell receptor beta chain. This specimen belongs to a study of T cell changes during pregnancy in multiple sclerosis. Repertoires were generated with immunoSEQ multiplex PCR, while TCRdb's copy carries only in-frame clones and drops some. The top ten hold roughly 0.93% of the sample, which has 95,000 to 110,000 clones, approximately 90% seen once. V gave up 4 bases and J gave up 5 bases, with 11 bases separating them. The CDR3 runs to 13 residues. Looked up from germline, CDR1 is SGHNT and CDR2 is YYREEE (reference sequence). The origin of this receptor is a female donor with multiple sclerosis, enrolled in a pregnancy study. This chain joins TRBV5-4 and TRBJ2-3; no clear D gene. This specimen was peripheral blood, taken after pregnancy. Here the CDR3 DNA reads TGTGCCAGCAGCCCCGGTCCCAAAGATACGCAGTATTTT. Its translation is CASSPGPKDTQYF. The full variable domain, in which reference TRBV5-4 and TRBJ2-3 provide the parts outside the CDR3, is ETGVTQSPTHLIKTRGQQVTLRCSSQSGHNTVSWYQQALGQGPQFIFQYYREEENGRGNFPPRFSGLQFPNYSSELNVNALELDDSALYLCASSPGPKDTQYFGPGTRLTVL.